This passage covers 32 T cell receptor beta chains from one sample sequenced in a study of T cells after yellow fever vaccination. TCRdb redid the calling of the 5' RACE reads with MiXCR, one entry per CDR3 protein. The sample records around 550,000 distinct CDR3 sequences, roughly 21% being singletons. The sequencing used PBMCs, collected 15 days after the yellow fever booster vaccination. The source is a young man who received the YFV17D yellow fever vaccine.

This rearrangement joins TRBV6-2 or TRBV6-3 to TRBJ2-7, with D perhaps TRBD2 (6 bases). There are 14 residues in the CDR3. The germline V and J ends were trimmed by 2 bases and 5 bases, with 13 bases remaining between them. In germline, CDR1 is MNHEY, CDR2 SVGEGT. The CDR3 region has the DNA TGTGCCAGCAGTTACCCGGGACTTACTCACGAGCAGTACTTC. Protein: CASSYPGLTHEQYF.

The chain uses TRBV6-2 or TRBV6-3 and TRBJ1-5; D gene unclear. The CDR3 covers 15 residues. Per germline, CDR1 MNHEY and CDR2 SVGEGT. Trimming stripped 5 bases from V and 3 bases from J, with 14 bases between. The CDR3 spells CASSPPRWFNQPQHF. The CDR3, as DNA: TGTGCCAGCAGTCCCCCCCGCTGGTTCAATCAGCCCCAGCATTTT.

This clonotype has more than one count but fewer than ten. J is TRBJ2-5 and V is TRBV20-1; D is ambiguous. V lost 5 bases and J 2 bases, leaving 15 bases between the germline ends. Germline-derived CDR1 and CDR2 are DFQATT and SNEGSKA (reference sequence). CDR3 length equals 14 residues. The CDR3 is CSAFLDRYQETQYF. The CDR3 DNA is TGCAGTGCTTTCCTGGATCGATATCAAGAGACCCAGTACTTC.

The V gene is TRBV12-3 or TRBV12-4, the J gene TRBJ2-1; D ambiguous. The CDR3 sequence is 15 residues long. Trimming removed 6 bases from V and 0 bases from J, with 12 bases in between. In DNA form, the CDR3 reads TGTGCCAGCAGGGGCCACATGAGCTCCTACAATGAGCAGTTCTTC. The encoded protein is CASRGHMSSYNEQFF.

The rearrangement joins TRBV24-1 to TRBJ2-5; 7 nucleotides match TRBD2. Germline V lookup: CDR1 KGHDR, CDR2 SFDVKD. CDR3 length: 13 amino acids. J was trimmed by 7 bases and V by 7 bases; bases with no gene match: 8. The CDR3, as DNA: TGTGCCACCAGCCAACTAGCGTCGGGGACCCAGTACTTC. Protein: CATSQLASGTQYF.

This clonotype was observed a few times. The V gene is TRBV7-9, the J gene TRBJ2-7, with 7 bases identical to TRBD1. With V trimmed by 3 bases and J by 0 bases, 2 bases remained unmatched. Germline V CDR1 and CDR2: SEHNR, FQNEAQ (reference sequence). The CDR3 is made up of 14 amino acids. The CDR3: CASSFDRVSYEQYF. The CDR3 DNA reads as TGTGCCAGCAGCTTTGACAGGGTCTCCTACGAGCAGTACTTC.

The chain employs TRBV7-2 and TRBJ2-7; no reliable D call. Germline values: CDR1 SGHTA, CDR2 FQGNSA. Trimming cost V 4 bases and J 4 bases, with 11 bases left between them. The CDR3 consists of 13 residues. CDR3 sequence (DNA): TGTGCCAGCAGCTCCCGTGTGGGATACGAGCAGTACTTC. As protein: CASSSRVGYEQYF.

This chain joins TRBV28 and TRBJ2-7; 11 bases fit TRBD1. With V trimmed by 5 bases and J by 1 base, 4 bases remained unmatched. The CDR3 spans 15 residues. Germline CDR1 MDHEN, CDR2 SYDVKM. This CDR3 is CASSRTGGGSYEQYF. The CDR3 DNA reads TGTGCCAGCAGTCGGACAGGGGGCGGTTCCTACGAGCAGTACTTC.

This clonotype was observed a handful of times. J is TRBJ1-4 and V is TRBV5-1; D not resolved. The V and J ends lost 0 bases and 10 bases respectively, with 16 bases between them. Germline loops: CDR1 SGHRS, CDR2 YFSETQ. The length of the CDR3 is 15 residues. CDR3 region: CASSLDTLLAGKLFF. The CDR3 DNA is TGCGCCAGCAGCTTGGACACCCTACTAGCAGGAAAACTGTTTTTT. The whole variable domain, remainder taken from reference TRBV5-1 and TRBJ1-4, is KAGVTQTPRYLIKTRGQQVTLSCSPISGHRSVSWYQQTPGQGLQFLFEYFSETQRNKGNFPGRFSGRQFSNSRSEMNVSTLELGDSALYLCASSLDTLLAGKLFFGSGTQLSVL.

The chain couples TRBV10-3 to TRBJ2-7; 12 bases are a match to TRBD2. This CDR3 contains 14 residues. Germline V gene sequence: CDR1 ENHRY, CDR2 SYGVKD. V lost 6 bases to trimming and J lost 4 bases; unmatched junction nucleotides: 4. Here the CDR3 reads CAIRASGRDYEQYF. CDR3 DNA: TGTGCCATCAGGGCTAGCGGGAGGGATTACGAGCAGTACTTC.

This clonotype was observed a single time. This chain uses TRBV30 with TRBJ2-7; perhaps TRBD2 as D (6 bases). The CDR3 extends over 13 amino acids. Per the germline V gene, CDR1 is GTSNPN and CDR2 is SVGIG (reference sequence). Trimming removed 0 bases from V and 7 bases from J, with 13 bases in between. The CDR3 loop is CAWSVRRGVEQYF. The CDR3 coding sequence is TGTGCCTGGAGTGTACGGCGGGGAGTGGAGCAGTACTTC.

The chain carries TRBV7-8 and TRBJ2-5; TRBD2 agrees at 9 bases. With V trimmed by 4 bases and J by 3 bases, 6 bases remained unmatched. There are 15 residues in the CDR3. Germline loops: CDR1 SGHVS, CDR2 FQNEAQ. CDR3 DNA: TGTGCCAGCAGCTCTCGTGGCGGGAGGGAAGAGACCCAGTACTTC. It translates to CASSSRGGREETQYF.

This clonotype was observed a handful of times. The J gene is TRBJ2-7, the V gene TRBV15; D may be TRBD1 or TRBD2 (6 bases each). V lost 0 bases and J lost 3, with 12 bases in between. Germline CDR1 is LNHNV and CDR2 is YYDKDF (reference sequence). The CDR3 loop spans 15 amino acids. Here the CDR3 DNA reads TGTGCCACCAGCAGAGAAGGGGGAGGCATCTACGAGCAGTACTTC. It encodes CATSREGGGIYEQYF.

Written as DNA, the CDR3 is TGTGCCAGCAGCCTCCAAACCGACAGGGTGAACGAGCAGTACTTC. Translated: CASSLQTDRVNEQYF. V usage is TRBV4-2 and J usage is TRBJ2-7; TRBD1 matches at 7 bases. This CDR3 spans 15 amino acids. J lost 5 bases, V lost 4 bases, and 11 bases had no gene match. Per the germline V gene, CDR1 is LGHNA and CDR2 is YNFKEQ.

This clonotype occurred a few times. The chain links TRBV7-8 to TRBJ2-5, with D perhaps matching TRBD1 or TRBD2 (5 bases each). The V end was cut by 4 bases, the J end by 1 base, with 16 bases between. This CDR3 contains 16 residues. Per the germline V gene, CDR1 is SGHVS and CDR2 is FQNEAQ. CDR3 sequence: CASSSPGRRRQETQYF. CDR3 DNA sequence: TGTGCCAGCAGCTCACCGGGGCGGCGGCGCCAAGAGACCCAGTACTTC.

This clonotype was counted a few times. The V call is TRBV29-1, the J call TRBJ2-5; D is unresolved. CDR3 length: 12 residues. Germline assignment: CDR1 SQVTM and CDR2 ANQGSEA. Trimming cost V 7 bases and J 2 bases, with 11 bases left between them. The CDR3 reads CSAWYRQETQYF. As DNA, the CDR3 is TGCAGCGCCTGGTATAGGCAAGAGACCCAGTACTTC.

The V gene is TRBV10-3, the J gene TRBJ2-3, with D perhaps TRBD2 (6 bases). V lost 8 bases to trimming and J lost 6 bases, with 15 bases between them. CDR3 length: 13 amino acids. Germline CDR1 is ENHRY and CDR2 is SYGVKD. The CDR3 region has the DNA TGTGCCATCGGGCGGGAAGGGAAGGATACGCAGTATTTT. Its protein product is CAIGREGKDTQYF.

The chain couples TRBV12-3 or TRBV12-4 to TRBJ2-7; D is perhaps TRBD2 (5 bases). The CDR3 is 13 residues long. V dropped 2 bases and J dropped 3 bases, with 8 bases sitting between them. CDR3 protein: CASSLQEVYEQYF. CDR3 in DNA: TGTGCCAGCAGTTTACAGGAGGTCTACGAGCAGTACTTC.

This clonotype was observed a few times. The gene calls are TRBV12-3 or TRBV12-4 and TRBJ2-4, with D uncertain. The CDR3 is 13 residues long. V was shortened by 6 bases and J by 6 bases, with 12 bases between the two germline ends. CDR3 nucleotide sequence: TGTGCCAGCAGCCTTAGTATTATAAACATTCAGTACTTC. The encoded protein is CASSLSIINIQYF.

V gene TRBV5-4 combines with J gene TRBJ2-5, with D possibly called TRBD1 or TRBD2 (6 bases each). The CDR3 consists of 13 residues. The V gene's germline CDR1 is SGHNT and CDR2 YYREEE (reference sequence). The V end was cut by 5 bases, the J end by 4 bases, with 12 bases between. The CDR3 DNA reads TGTGCCAGCAGTCGGGGGCAGGGAGAGACCCAGTACTTC. Its protein product is CASSRGQGETQYF.

CDR3: CASTFPEKGAEYEQYF. The CDR3 DNA sequence: TGTGCCAGCACCTTCCCTGAGAAAGGGGCGGAATACGAGCAGTACTTC. V gene TRBV7-8 combines with J gene TRBJ2-7, with TRBD1 as a possible D gene (5 bases). V lost 7 bases to trimming and J lost 4 bases, with 23 bases between them. The CDR3 has 16 residues. CDR1 SGHVS and CDR2 FQNEAQ come from the germline V gene. Combining the CDR3 with reference TRBV7-8 and TRBJ2-7 gives the whole variable domain GAGVSQSPRYKVAKRGQDVALRCDPISGHVSLFWYQQALGQGPEFLTYFQNEAQLDKSGLPSDRFFAERPEGSVSTLKIQRTQQEDSAVYLCASTFPEKGAEYEQYFGPGTRLTVT.

With respect to this clonotype: An end of the junction does not agree with germline; a read error may underlie this. The V and J genes are TRBV5-1 and TRBJ2-3; TRBD2 aligns across 14 bases. Per the germline V gene, CDR1 is SGHRS and CDR2 is YFSETQ. The CDR3 is made up of 17 amino acids. The CDR3: CASSLPQTSGRGDTQYF. The CDR3 region has the DNA TGCGCCAGCAGCTTACCCCAGACTAGCGGGAGGGGAGATACGCAGTATTTC. Complete variable domain (other parts from reference TRBV5-1 and TRBJ2-3): KAGVTQTPRYLIKTRGQQVTLSCSPISGHRSVSWYQQTPGQGLQFLFEYFSETQRNKGNFPGRFSGRQFSNSRSEMNVSTLELGDSALYLCASSLPQTSGRGDTQYFGPGTRLTVL.

The chain joins TRBV11-2 to TRBJ2-5; TRBD1 agrees at 11 bases. V dropped 6 bases and J dropped 5; count of bases not matched to a gene: 8. The CDR3 spans 15 residues. Germline-derived CDR1 and CDR2 are SGHAT and FQNNGV. The CDR3 region is CASRPEDRGLETQYF. CDR3 bases: TGTGCCAGCAGACCCGAGGACAGGGGGCTGGAGACCCAGTACTTC.

The J gene is TRBJ1-3, the V gene TRBV7-2; D is unclear. The V gene lost 5 bases and the J gene lost 0 bases, with 11 bases spanning the gap. The CDR3 is 15 residues long. CDR1 is SGHTA, CDR2 FQGNSA, per germline. CDR3 protein: CASSREGISGNTIYF. The CDR3 region has the DNA TGTGCCAGCAGCCGCGAGGGAATCTCTGGAAACACCATATATTTT.

The chain couples TRBV4-1 to TRBJ2-2, with TRBD2 matching 8 bases. This CDR3 region has 16 residues. Trimming at V came to 4 bases and at J to 4 bases, leaving 8 bases not matched to a gene. Germline lookup yields CDR1 MGHRA and CDR2 YSYEKL. The CDR3 bases are TGCGCCAGCAGCCTTTTCGGGACTAGTGTCACCGGGGAGCTGTTTTTT. This gives the protein CASSLFGTSVTGELFF.

This clonotype has just a few counts. The rearrangement joins TRBV29-1 to TRBJ2-1; 8 nucleotides line up with TRBD2. This CDR3 region has 15 residues. The germline V gene has CDR1 SQVTM and CDR2 ANQGSEA. V shed 0 bases and J 10 bases; nucleotides not matched to a gene: 11. The CDR3 DNA is TGCAGCGTTGAAGATTTCAACGGGAGGGCCGGAGAGCAGTTCTTC. It codes for CSVEDFNGRAGEQFF.

Note on this clonotype: Since a much larger clone is just one base distant, this may be a read error. This chain connects TRBV7-8 to TRBJ2-3, with 9 bases fitting TRBD2. The CDR3 sequence is 14 residues long. V lost 4 bases and J lost 4; bases outside the gene matches: 3. Germline values: CDR1 SGHVS, CDR2 FQNEAQ. The CDR3 sequence: CASSSRTSADTQYF. CDR3 in DNA: TGTGCCAGCAGCTCCCGGACTAGCGCAGATACGCAGTATTTT.

This clonotype turned up a few times. V is TRBV7-2 and J is TRBJ1-3; D is ambiguous. The CDR3 length is 13 residues. The ends were cut back, 3 bases at V and 5 bases at J, with 8 bases in the middle. Germline CDR1 is SGHTA and CDR2 is FQGNSA. As DNA, the CDR3 is TGTGCCAGCAGCTTTGAGTTAAGAAACACCATATATTTT. It translates to CASSFELRNTIYF.

The rearrangement uses TRBV20-1 and TRBJ1-5; D gene unclear. CDR1 is DFQATT, CDR2 SNEGSKA, per germline (reference sequence). V was clipped by 3 bases and J by 3 bases, with 6 bases between them. The length of the CDR3 is 12 residues. The chain's CDR3 is CSASRPNQPQHF. The CDR3 DNA sequence: TGCAGTGCTAGTAGGCCCAATCAGCCCCAGCATTTT.

The chain recombines TRBV20-1 with TRBJ2-1; 13 bases fit TRBD2. V was clipped by 1 base and J by 4 bases; unmatched bases: 16. The CDR3 extends over 20 amino acids. Looked up from germline, CDR1 is DFQATT and CDR2 is SNEGSKA (reference sequence). The chain's CDR3 is CSARARGTSGDNARYNEQFF. CDR3 DNA sequence: TGCAGTGCTAGAGCCCGGGGGACTAGCGGGGACAACGCCAGATACAATGAGCAGTTCTTC.

This clonotype was seen a few times. CDR3: CSVEGQGNSEAFF. CDR3 nucleotide sequence: TGCAGCGTTGAAGGTCAGGGGAATTCTGAAGCTTTCTTT. This chain joins TRBV29-1 and TRBJ1-1, with a weak D call TRBD1 (6 bases). The CDR3 extends over 13 amino acids. Trimming stripped 1 base from V and 6 bases from J, with 12 bases between. Germline-derived CDR1 and CDR2 are SQVTM and ANQGSEA.

CDR3 residues: CSARGTRGRGTEAFF. CDR3 nucleotides: TGCAGTGCTAGGGGAACCAGGGGGCGAGGCACTGAAGCTTTCTTT. The V and J genes are TRBV20-1 and TRBJ1-1, with 8 positions matching TRBD1. V was clipped by 3 bases and J by 4 bases; unmatched bases: 10. The germline CDR1 and CDR2 sequences are DFQATT and SNEGSKA (reference sequence). The CDR3 is 15 residues long.